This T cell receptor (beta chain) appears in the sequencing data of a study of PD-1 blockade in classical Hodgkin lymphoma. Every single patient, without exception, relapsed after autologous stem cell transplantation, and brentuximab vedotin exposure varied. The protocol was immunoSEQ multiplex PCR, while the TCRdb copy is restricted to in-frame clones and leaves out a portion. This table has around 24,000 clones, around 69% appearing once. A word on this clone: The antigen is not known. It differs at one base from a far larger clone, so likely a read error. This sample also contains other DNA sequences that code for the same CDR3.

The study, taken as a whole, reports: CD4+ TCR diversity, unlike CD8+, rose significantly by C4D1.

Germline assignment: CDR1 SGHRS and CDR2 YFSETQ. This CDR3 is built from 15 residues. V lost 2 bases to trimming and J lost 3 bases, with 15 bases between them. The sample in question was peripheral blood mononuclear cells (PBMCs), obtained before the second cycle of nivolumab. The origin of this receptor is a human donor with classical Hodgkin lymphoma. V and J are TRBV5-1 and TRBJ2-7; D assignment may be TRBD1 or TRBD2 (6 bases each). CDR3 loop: CASSFPAGGIYEQYF. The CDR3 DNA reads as TGCGCCAGCAGCTTTCCCGCCGGGGGCATCTACGAGCAGTACTTC.